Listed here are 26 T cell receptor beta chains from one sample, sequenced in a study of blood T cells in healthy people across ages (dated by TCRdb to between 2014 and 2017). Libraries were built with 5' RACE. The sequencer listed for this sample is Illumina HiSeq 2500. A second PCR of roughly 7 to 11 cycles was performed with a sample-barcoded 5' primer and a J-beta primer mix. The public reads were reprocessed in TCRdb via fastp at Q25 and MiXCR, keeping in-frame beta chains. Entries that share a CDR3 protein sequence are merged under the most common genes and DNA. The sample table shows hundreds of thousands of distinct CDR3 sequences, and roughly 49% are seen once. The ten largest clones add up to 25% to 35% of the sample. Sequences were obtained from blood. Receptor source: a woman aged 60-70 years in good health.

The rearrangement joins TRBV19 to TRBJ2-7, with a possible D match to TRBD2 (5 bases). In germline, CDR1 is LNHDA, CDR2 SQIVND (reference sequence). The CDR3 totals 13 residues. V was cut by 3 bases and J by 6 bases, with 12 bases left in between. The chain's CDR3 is CASSMRLAGEQYF. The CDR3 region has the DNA TGTGCCAGTAGTATGCGGTTGGCGGGCGAGCAGTACTTC.

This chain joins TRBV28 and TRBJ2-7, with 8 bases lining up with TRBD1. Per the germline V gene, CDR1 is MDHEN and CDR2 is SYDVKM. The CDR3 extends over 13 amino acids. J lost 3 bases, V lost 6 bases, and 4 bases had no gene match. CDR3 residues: CASRTTGVYEQYF. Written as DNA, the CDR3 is TGTGCCAGCAGAACGACAGGGGTCTACGAGCAGTACTTC. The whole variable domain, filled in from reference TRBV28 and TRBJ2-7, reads DVKVTQSSRYLVKRTGEKVFLECVQDMDHENMFWYRQDPGLGLRLIYFSYDVKMKEKGDIPEGYSVSREKKERFSLILESASTNQTSMYLCASRTTGVYEQYFGPGTRLTVT.

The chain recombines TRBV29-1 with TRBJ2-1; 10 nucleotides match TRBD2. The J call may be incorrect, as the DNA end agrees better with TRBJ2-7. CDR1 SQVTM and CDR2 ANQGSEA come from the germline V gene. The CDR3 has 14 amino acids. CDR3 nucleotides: TGCAGCGTTGATCCCTGGACTAGCGGCAATGAGCAGTACTTC. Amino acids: CSVDPWTSGNEQYF.

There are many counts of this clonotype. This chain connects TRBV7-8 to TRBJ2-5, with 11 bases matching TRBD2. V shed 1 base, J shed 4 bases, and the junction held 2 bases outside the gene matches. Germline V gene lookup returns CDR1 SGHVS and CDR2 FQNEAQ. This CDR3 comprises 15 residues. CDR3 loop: CASSLVSGRAETQYF. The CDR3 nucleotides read TGTGCCAGCAGCTTAGTTAGCGGGAGGGCAGAGACCCAGTACTTC.

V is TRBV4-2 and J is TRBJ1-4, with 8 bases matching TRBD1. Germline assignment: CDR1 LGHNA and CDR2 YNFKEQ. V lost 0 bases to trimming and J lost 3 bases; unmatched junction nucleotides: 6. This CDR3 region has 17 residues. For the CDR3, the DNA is TGTGCCAGCAGCCAAGATGGACAGGGTCGGGCTAATGAAAAACTGTTTTTT. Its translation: CASSQDGQGRANEKLFF.

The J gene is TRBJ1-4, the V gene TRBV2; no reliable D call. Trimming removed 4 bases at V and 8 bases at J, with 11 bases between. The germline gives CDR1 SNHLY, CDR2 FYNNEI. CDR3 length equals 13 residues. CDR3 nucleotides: TGTGCCAGCAGTGTGGTCAGTACCGAAAAACTGTTTTTT. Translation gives CASSVVSTEKLFF.

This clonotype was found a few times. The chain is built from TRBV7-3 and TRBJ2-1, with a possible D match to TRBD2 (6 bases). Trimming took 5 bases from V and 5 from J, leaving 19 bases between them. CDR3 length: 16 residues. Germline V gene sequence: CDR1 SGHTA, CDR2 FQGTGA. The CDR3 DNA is TGTGCCAGCAGCCGGGCATCCGGGACTCAAAACAATGAGCAGTTCTTC. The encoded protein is CASSRASGTQNNEQFF.

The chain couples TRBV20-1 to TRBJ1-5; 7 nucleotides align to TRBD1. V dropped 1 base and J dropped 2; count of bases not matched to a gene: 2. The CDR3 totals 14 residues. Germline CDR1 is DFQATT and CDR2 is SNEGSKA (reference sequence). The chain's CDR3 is CSARAGTGNQPQHF. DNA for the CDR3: TGCAGTGCTAGAGCCGGGACAGGCAATCAGCCCCAGCATTTT.

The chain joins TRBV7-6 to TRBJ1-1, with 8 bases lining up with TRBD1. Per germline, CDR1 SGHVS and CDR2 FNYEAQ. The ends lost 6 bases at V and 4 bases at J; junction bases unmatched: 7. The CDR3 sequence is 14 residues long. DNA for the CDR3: TGTGCCAGCAGTCGGACAGGGTGGTTCACTGAAGCTTTCTTT. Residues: CASSRTGWFTEAFF.

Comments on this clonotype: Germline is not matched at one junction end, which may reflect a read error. The CDR3 protein is CASTQVRGVGTEAFF. The DNA for the CDR3 is TGTGCCAGCACCCAAGTGCGTGGGGTTGGCACTGAAGCTTTCTTT. The V call is TRBV4-2, the J call TRBJ1-1, with unresolved D. The CDR3 spans 15 residues. CDR1 LGHNA and CDR2 YNFKEQ come from the germline V gene.

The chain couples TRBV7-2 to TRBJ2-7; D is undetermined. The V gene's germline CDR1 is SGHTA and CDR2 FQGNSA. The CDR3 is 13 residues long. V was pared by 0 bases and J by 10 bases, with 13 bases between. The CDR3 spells CASSLADPGTQYF. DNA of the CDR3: TGTGCCAGCAGCTTAGCCGACCCCGGAACCCAGTACTTC.

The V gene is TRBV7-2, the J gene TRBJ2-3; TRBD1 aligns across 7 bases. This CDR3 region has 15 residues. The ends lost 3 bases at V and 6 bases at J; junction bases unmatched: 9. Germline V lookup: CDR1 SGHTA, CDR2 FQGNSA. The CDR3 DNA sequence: TGTGCCAGCAGCTTCAACAGGGGATTAGGGGATACGCAGTATTTT. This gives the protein CASSFNRGLGDTQYF.

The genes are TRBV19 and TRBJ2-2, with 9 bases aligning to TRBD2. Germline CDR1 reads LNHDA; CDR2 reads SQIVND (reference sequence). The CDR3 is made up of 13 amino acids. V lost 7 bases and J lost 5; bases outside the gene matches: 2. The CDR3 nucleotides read TGTGCCAGTACCCTAGCGGGGACCGGGGAGCTGTTTTTT. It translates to CASTLAGTGELFF.

CDR3 region: CASSLGFEVGTEAFF. Written as DNA, the CDR3 is TGCGCCAGCAGCTTGGGCTTCGAGGTCGGCACTGAAGCTTTCTTT. V is TRBV5-1 and J is TRBJ1-1, with no clear D. Germline CDR1 SGHRS, CDR2 YFSETQ. Trimming cost V 0 bases and J 4 bases, with 13 bases left between them. The CDR3 totals 15 residues.

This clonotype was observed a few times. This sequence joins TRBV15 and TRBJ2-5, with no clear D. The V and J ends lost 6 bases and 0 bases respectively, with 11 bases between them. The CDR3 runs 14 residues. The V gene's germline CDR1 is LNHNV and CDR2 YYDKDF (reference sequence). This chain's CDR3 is CATSYSLYQETQYF. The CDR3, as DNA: TGTGCCACCAGTTACTCCCTGTACCAAGAGACCCAGTACTTC.

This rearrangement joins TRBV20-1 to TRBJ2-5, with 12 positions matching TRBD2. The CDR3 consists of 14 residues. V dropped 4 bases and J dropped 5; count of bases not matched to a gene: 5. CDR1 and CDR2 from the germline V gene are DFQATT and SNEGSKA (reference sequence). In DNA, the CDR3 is TGCAGTGCTACCCGGACTAGCGGGATCGAGACCCAGTACTTC. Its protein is CSATRTSGIETQYF.

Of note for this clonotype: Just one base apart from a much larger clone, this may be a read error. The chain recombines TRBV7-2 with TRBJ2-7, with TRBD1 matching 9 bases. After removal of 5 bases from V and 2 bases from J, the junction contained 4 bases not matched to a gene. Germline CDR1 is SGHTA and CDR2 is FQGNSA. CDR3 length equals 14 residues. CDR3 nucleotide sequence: TGTGCCAGCAGCACCCGACAGGGGGCCTACGAGCAGTACTTC. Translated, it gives CASSTRQGAYEQYF.

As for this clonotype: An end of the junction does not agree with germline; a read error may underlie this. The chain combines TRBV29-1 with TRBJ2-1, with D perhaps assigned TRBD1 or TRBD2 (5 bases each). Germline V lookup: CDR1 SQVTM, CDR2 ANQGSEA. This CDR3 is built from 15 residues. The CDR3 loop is CSVEMRGRINNERFF. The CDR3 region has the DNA TGCAGCGTTGAGATGAGGGGCAGAATCAACAATGAGCGGTTCTTC.

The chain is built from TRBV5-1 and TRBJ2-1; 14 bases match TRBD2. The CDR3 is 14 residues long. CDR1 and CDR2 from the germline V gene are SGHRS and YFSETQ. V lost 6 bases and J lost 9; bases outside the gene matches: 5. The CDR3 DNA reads TGCGCCAGCAATGCCGGGACTAGCGGGAGTGAGCAGTTCTTC. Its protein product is CASNAGTSGSEQFF.

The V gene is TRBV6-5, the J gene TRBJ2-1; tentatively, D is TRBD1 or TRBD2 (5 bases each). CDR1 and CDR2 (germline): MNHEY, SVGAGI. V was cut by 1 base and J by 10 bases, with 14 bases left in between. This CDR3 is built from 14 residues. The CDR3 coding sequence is TGTGCCAGCAGTTACTGGGGGAGCTCCTACGAGCAGTTCTTC. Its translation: CASSYWGSSYEQFF.

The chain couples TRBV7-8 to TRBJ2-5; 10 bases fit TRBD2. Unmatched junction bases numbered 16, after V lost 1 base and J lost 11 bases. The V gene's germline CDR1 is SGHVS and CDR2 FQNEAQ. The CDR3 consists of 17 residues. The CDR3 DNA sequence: TGTGCCAGCAGCTTAGTTGGCAGCGGGAGGGTTCACAGTGAGCAGTACTTC. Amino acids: CASSLVGSGRVHSEQYF.

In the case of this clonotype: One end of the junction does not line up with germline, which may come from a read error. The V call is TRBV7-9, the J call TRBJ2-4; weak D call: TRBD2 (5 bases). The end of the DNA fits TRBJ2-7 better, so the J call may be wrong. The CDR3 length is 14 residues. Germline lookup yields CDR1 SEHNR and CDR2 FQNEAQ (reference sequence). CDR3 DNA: TGTGCCAGCGGCTTCTCCGGGGTTAGCGACGAGCAGTACTTC. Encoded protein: CASGFSGVSDEQYF.

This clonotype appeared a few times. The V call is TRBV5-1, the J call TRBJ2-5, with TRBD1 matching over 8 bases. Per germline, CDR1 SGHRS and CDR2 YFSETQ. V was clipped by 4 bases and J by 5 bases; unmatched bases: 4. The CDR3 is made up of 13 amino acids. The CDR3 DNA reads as TGCGCCAGCAGCGCGACAGGGGACGAGACCCAGTACTTC. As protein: CASSATGDETQYF.

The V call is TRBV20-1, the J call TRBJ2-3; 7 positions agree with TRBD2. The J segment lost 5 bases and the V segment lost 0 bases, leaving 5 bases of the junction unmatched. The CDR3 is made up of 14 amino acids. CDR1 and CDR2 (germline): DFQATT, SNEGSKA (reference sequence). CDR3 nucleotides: TGCAGTGCTAGAGATCCCAGGGAGGGAGATACGCAGTATTTT. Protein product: CSARDPREGDTQYF.

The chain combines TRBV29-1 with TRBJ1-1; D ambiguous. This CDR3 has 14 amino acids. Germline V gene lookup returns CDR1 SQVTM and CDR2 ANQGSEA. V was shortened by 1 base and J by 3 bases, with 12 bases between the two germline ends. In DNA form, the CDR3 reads TGCAGCGTTGAAGCCCGTAGAATGGACACTGAAGCTTTCTTT. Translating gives CSVEARRMDTEAFF. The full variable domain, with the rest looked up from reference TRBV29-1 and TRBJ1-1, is SAVISQKPSRDICQRGTSLTIQCQVDSQVTMMFWYRQQPGQSLTLIATANQGSEATYESGFVIDKFPISRPNLTFSTLTVSNMSPEDSSIYLCSVEARRMDTEAFFGQGTRLTVV.

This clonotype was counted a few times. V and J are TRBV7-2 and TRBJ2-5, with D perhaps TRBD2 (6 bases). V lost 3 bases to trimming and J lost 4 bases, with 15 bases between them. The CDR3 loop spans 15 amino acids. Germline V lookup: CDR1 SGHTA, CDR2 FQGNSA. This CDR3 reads CASSFGGGSAETQYF. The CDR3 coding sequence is TGTGCCAGCAGCTTCGGTGGGGGGAGCGCAGAGACCCAGTACTTC.